The clone carrying this TCR beta chain occurred a few times. The antigen is not known. The data belong to a study of beta chain features in type 1 diabetes. General study findings and limits: When VDJ junctions were examined, type 1 diabetes patients showed fewer insertions and more deletions. Moderately but significantly shorter TCRB CDR3s were found in Type 1 diabetes patients in all four CD4+ subsets. No resolution was reached here on whether HLA type influences TCRB rearrangement.

What was sequenced were expressed TCRB transcripts, since all of the isolated RNA had been reverse transcribed. Here immunoSEQ multiplex PCR was the method, and the copy in TCRdb shows in-frame clones only, minus some. This table has 300,000 to 450,000 clones, around an eighth appearing once. Cell sorting via CD45RO/CCR7/CD25/CD127/CD95/CD27 was performed to obtain CD4+ naive, central memory, regulatory and stem cell-like memory cells. Sorted populations all exceeded 98% purity. Germline values: CDR1 MGHDK, CDR2 SYGVNS. This CDR3 region has 14 residues. Trimming took 6 bases from V and 7 from J; bases not matched to a gene: 11.

V and J are TRBV25-1 and TRBJ2-5; 7 bases line up with TRBD1. The sample comprised naive CD4+ T cells from blood. This TCR was sampled from a woman aged 18-29 years with type 1 diabetes. CDR3 nucleotides: TGTGCCAGCAGCGCTACAGGGGCCGGAGGGACCCAGTACTTC. Encoded protein: CASSATGAGGTQYF.